These T cell receptor beta chains were read from a single sample in a study of T-cell reconstitution after alpha-beta-depleted transplantation in children. MiXCR, applied by TCRdb to the PCR reads, yields one record per CDR3 protein. In the table there are 360,000 or so distinct CDR3 sequences, about 20% of which are singletons. The sample in question was PBMCs from the stem cell graft donor, obtained from the stem cell graft. Receptor source: a human donor who donated a stem cell graft to a child with acute myeloid leukemia. Both conserved end residues are part of each CDR3. Fields, in order: V gene, J gene, clone size, D gene, CDR3 DNA, CDR3 protein. D genes are given only for firm matches. Size values are once, few and many counts, or a class for expanded clones, and some rows have none.

v_call: TRBV12-3/TRBV12-4
j_call: TRBJ2-3
clone_size: few
d_call: -
cdr3_nt: TGTGCCAGCAGTTTAGACCGAGCTAGCACAGATACGCAGTATTTT
cdr3_aa: CASSLDRASTDTQYF

v_call: TRBV12-3/TRBV12-4
j_call: TRBJ2-6
clone_size: -
d_call: -
cdr3_nt: TGTGCCAGCAGTTTTGGGCGGAACGCTGGGGCCAACGTCCTGACTTTC
cdr3_aa: CASSFGRNAGANVLTF

v_call: TRBV21-1
j_call: TRBJ2-5
clone_size: -
d_call: -
cdr3_nt: TGTGCCAGCAGCAGTTGGGTACCCAGAGGGTCTAGAGGTTGGGAGACCCAGTACTTC
cdr3_aa: CASSSWVPRGSRGWETQYF

v_call: TRBV6-1
j_call: TRBJ2-5
clone_size: few
d_call: TRBD1
cdr3_nt: TGTGCCGTGCCCAACAGGGGTGGAGAGACCCAGTACTTC
cdr3_aa: CAVPNRGGETQYF

v_call: TRBV20-1
j_call: TRBJ1-4
clone_size: many
d_call: -
cdr3_nt: TGCAGTGCCGATATGTTGGGAAAACTGTTTTTT
cdr3_aa: CSADMLGKLFF

v_call: TRBV24-1
j_call: TRBJ2-3
clone_size: few
d_call: TRBD1
cdr3_nt: TGTGCCACCAGTGATTTGCGGGACAGGGCAGATACGCAGTATTTT
cdr3_aa: CATSDLRDRADTQYF

v_call: TRBV19
j_call: TRBJ2-2
clone_size: -
d_call: TRBD2
cdr3_nt: TGTGCCAGTAGTATCACAGCTCGGGAGGTGACCGGGGAGCTGTTTTTT
cdr3_aa: CASSITAREVTGELFF

v_call: TRBV5-1
j_call: TRBJ2-5
clone_size: -
d_call: TRBD1
cdr3_nt: TGCGCCAGCAGCTTCCCAAACAGGGGCCAAGAGACCCAGTACTTC
cdr3_aa: CASSFPNRGQETQYF

v_call: TRBV28
j_call: TRBJ2-2
clone_size: few
d_call: TRBD1
cdr3_nt: TGTGCCAGCAGTTCGGACAGGGCGAAGAACACCGGGGAGCTGTTTTTT
cdr3_aa: CASSSDRAKNTGELFF

v_call: TRBV20-1
j_call: TRBJ2-7
clone_size: -
d_call: -
cdr3_nt: TGCAGTGCTAGAGGTGTACAGGCCCACGAGCAGTACTTC
cdr3_aa: CSARGVQAHEQYF

v_call: TRBV15
j_call: TRBJ2-3
clone_size: many
d_call: -
cdr3_nt: TGTGCCACCAGCAGACCGGGGGACCCGAGCACAGATACGCAGTATTTT
cdr3_aa: CATSRPGDPSTDTQYF

v_call: TRBV3-1
j_call: TRBJ2-1
clone_size: -
d_call: TRBD2
cdr3_nt: TGTGCCAGCAGCCCCCGGACTAGCGGACTCAATGAGCAGTTCTTC
cdr3_aa: CASSPRTSGLNEQFF

v_call: TRBV4-2
j_call: TRBJ2-1
clone_size: -
d_call: -
cdr3_nt: TGTGCCAGCAGCCAAGAGGTGAGGGTGAACTCCTACAATGAGCAGTTCTTC
cdr3_aa: CASSQEVRVNSYNEQFF

v_call: TRBV12-3/TRBV12-4
j_call: TRBJ2-3
clone_size: few
d_call: TRBD2
cdr3_nt: TGTGCCAGCAGCGCCCTTCTGGGGGGGAGCACAGATACGCAGTATTTT
cdr3_aa: CASSALLGGSTDTQYF

v_call: TRBV28
j_call: TRBJ1-3
clone_size: many
d_call: TRBD1
cdr3_nt: TGTGCCAGCCGCGGGACAGGGGGAAACACCATATATTTT
cdr3_aa: CASRGTGGNTIYF

v_call: TRBV7-9
j_call: TRBJ2-5
clone_size: -
d_call: TRBD2
cdr3_nt: TGTGCCAGCAGACAGACTAGCGGAGGTCAAGAGACCCAGTACTTC
cdr3_aa: CASRQTSGGQETQYF

v_call: TRBV11-2
j_call: TRBJ2-5
clone_size: -
d_call: TRBD2
cdr3_nt: TGTGCCAGCAGCTACCAGCTAGCGGGCTCGGAGACCCAGTACTTC
cdr3_aa: CASSYQLAGSETQYF

v_call: TRBV7-2
j_call: TRBJ1-5
clone_size: -
d_call: TRBD1
cdr3_nt: TGTGCCAGCAGCTCGGGGACAGGGGTTAATCAGCCCCAGCATTTT
cdr3_aa: CASSSGTGVNQPQHF

v_call: TRBV7-2
j_call: TRBJ1-1
clone_size: once
d_call: -
cdr3_nt: TGTGCCAGCAGCTTAGCTGGACAGCGGAACACTGAAGCTTTCTTT
cdr3_aa: CASSLAGQRNTEAFF

v_call: TRBV5-4
j_call: TRBJ2-7
clone_size: -
d_call: TRBD2
cdr3_nt: TGTGCCAGCAGCTCACTAGCGGGCCCCGAGCAGTACTTC
cdr3_aa: CASSSLAGPEQYF

v_call: TRBV4-3
j_call: TRBJ2-2
clone_size: few
d_call: TRBD1
cdr3_nt: TGCGCCAGCAGCCAGGAAACAGGGGGCTGGACCGGGGAGCTGTTTTTT
cdr3_aa: CASSQETGGWTGELFF

v_call: TRBV7-9
j_call: TRBJ2-3
clone_size: few
d_call: -
cdr3_nt: TGTGCCAGCACCCCTGGGATACCTGGAGATACGCAGTATTTT
cdr3_aa: CASTPGIPGDTQYF

v_call: TRBV20-1
j_call: TRBJ2-1
clone_size: -
d_call: TRBD2
cdr3_nt: TGCAGTGCTGCGACTAGCGGGAGGAAAGATGAGCAGTTCTTC
cdr3_aa: CSAATSGRKDEQFF

v_call: TRBV27
j_call: TRBJ2-7
clone_size: many
d_call: -
cdr3_nt: TGTGCCAGCAGCCCTAGACCCGGGGCCTACGAGCAGTACTTC
cdr3_aa: CASSPRPGAYEQYF

v_call: TRBV20-1
j_call: TRBJ1-1
clone_size: many
d_call: -
cdr3_nt: TGCAGTGCGCGGGCGACATTGAACACTGAAGCTTTCTTT
cdr3_aa: CSARATLNTEAFF

v_call: TRBV28
j_call: TRBJ2-1
clone_size: -
d_call: TRBD2
cdr3_nt: TGTGCCAGCAGACCCCTGGGACTAGCGGACTCCTACAATGAGCAGTTCTTC
cdr3_aa: CASRPLGLADSYNEQFF

v_call: TRBV29-1
j_call: TRBJ2-7
clone_size: few
d_call: -
cdr3_nt: TGCAGCGTTACTCCAGGGAGCTCCTACGAGCAGTACTTC
cdr3_aa: CSVTPGSSYEQYF